A single sample is the source of the 7 T cell receptor beta chains below, sequenced in a study of cytomegalovirus exposure and HLA in healthy donors. Measured with immunoSEQ multiplex PCR; TCRdb has only the in-frame clones, and not every one. The table has about 220,000 clones, over 80% seen once. The sample comprised PBMCs. The origin of the receptors is a woman younger than 35 in good health and CMV-seronegative.

The rearrangement links TRBV10-1 to TRBJ2-7; 14 nucleotides line up with TRBD2. Germline lookup yields CDR1 WNHNN and CDR2 SYGVQD (reference sequence). V trimming: 5 bases; J trimming: 5 bases; junction bases outside the gene matches: 11. This CDR3 contains 17 residues. The CDR3 nucleotides read TGCGCCAGCAGTTCTCCGGGACTAGCGGGAGTTACGGACGAGCAGTACTTC. As protein: CASSSPGLAGVTDEQYF.

The rearrangement links TRBV4-1 to TRBJ2-1; TRBD2 matches 9 bases. Germline V CDR1 and CDR2: MGHRA, YSYEKL. Trimming removed 5 bases from V and 10 bases from J; junction bases left unmatched: 18. The CDR3 loop spans 17 amino acids. In DNA, the CDR3 is TGCGCCAGCAGCGAACCTATTCCCGGGACTAGCCACACCGAGCAGTTCTTC. Translation: CASSEPIPGTSHTEQFF.

The chain uses TRBV18 and TRBJ2-7, with 8 bases that match TRBD1. The CDR3 runs to 15 residues. Germline assignment: CDR1 KGHSH and CDR2 LQKENI. The junction had 10 bases not matched to a gene; V was cut back by 4 bases and J by 5 bases. The CDR3 here is CASSQGTGFLNEQYF. The CDR3 DNA reads as TGTGCCAGCTCACAGGGGACAGGCTTCTTGAACGAGCAGTACTTC.

This chain joins TRBV2 and TRBJ2-1; 11 bases fit TRBD2. V shed 6 bases, J shed 7 bases, and the junction held 8 bases outside the gene matches. CDR3 length: 15 amino acids. The germline gives CDR1 SNHLY, CDR2 FYNNEI. The CDR3 nucleotides read TGTGCCAGCAGGGGGACTAGCGGAGGGAGGAATGAGCAGTTCTTC. Amino acid sequence: CASRGTSGGRNEQFF.

This chain joins TRBV27 and TRBJ1-4; 11 bases fit TRBD1. V gave up 3 bases and J gave up 4 bases; unmatched junction bases: 4. CDR1 is MNHEY, CDR2 SMNVEV, per germline (reference sequence). The CDR3 sequence is 16 residues long. The CDR3, as DNA: TGTGCCAGCAGTTTGGACAGGGGGCTCCGTAATGAAAAACTGTTTTTT. It yields the protein CASSLDRGLRNEKLFF.

Worth noting for this clone: One junction end does not reproduce the germline sequence, and a read error may be involved. The chain recombines TRBV6-1 with TRBJ1-2, with TRBD1 identical over 7 bases. CDR1 MNHNS and CDR2 SASEGT come from the germline V gene. The CDR3 consists of 12 residues. The CDR3: CASSLKNSGGPF. For the CDR3, the DNA is TGTGCCAGCAGTTTGAAAAACTCAGGGGGACCCTTC.

This clone appeared once. The chain joins TRBV27 to TRBJ1-4, with 7 nucleotides matching TRBD1. Germline values: CDR1 MNHEY, CDR2 SMNVEV (reference sequence). Trimming removed 3 bases from V and 4 bases from J; junction bases left unmatched: 14. This CDR3 has 18 residues. CDR3 DNA: TGTGCCAGCAGTTTGTCCGGGCAGGGGGTTTTAAATAATGAAAAACTGTTTTTT. Translation gives CASSLSGQGVLNNEKLFF.